This T cell receptor (beta chain) emerged from a study of cytomegalovirus exposure and HLA in healthy donors. Whole-study results and caveats: Many donors shared some public TCRs, even though most TCR sequences were rare. Confirmation was obtained in vitro that a few CMV-associated chains are specific for CMV antigens. First-cohort TCR clusters tended to co-occur in the 130 or so validation repertoires, a later analysis found.

This clone showed up just once. No antigen is known for it. Clones were read by immunoSEQ multiplex PCR, and TCRdb kept only the in-frame ones, dropping some. Of tens of thousands of clones in the sample, 94% were seen once. V trimming: 3 bases; J trimming: 5 bases; junction bases outside the gene matches: 5. Germline CDR1 is SGDLS and CDR2 is YYNGEE. The CDR3 is 14 residues long. This sequence originates from a woman in her late teens or twenties in good health and CMV-seropositive. Sequencing was carried out using PBMCs. The V and J genes are TRBV9 and TRBJ1-5; TRBD1 matches 7 bases. In nucleotides, the CDR3 is TGTGCCAGCAGCGGCGGGACAGATGATCAGCCCCAGCATTTT. Its protein product is CASSGGTDDQPQHF. Using reference TRBV9 and TRBJ1-5 for the parts outside the CDR3, the full variable domain is DSGVTQTPKHLITATGQRVTLRCSPRSGDLSVYWYQQSLDQGLQFLIQYYNGEERAKGNILERFSAQQFPDLHSELNLSSLELGDSALYFCASSGGTDDQPQHFGDGTRLSIL.